One sample yielded the 6 T cell receptor beta chains listed below, sequenced in a study of cytomegalovirus exposure and HLA in healthy donors. Repertoires were generated with immunoSEQ multiplex PCR, while TCRdb's copy carries only in-frame clones and drops some. The data contain 250,000 to 400,000 clones, roughly 86% of them seen just once; the ten biggest clones take up roughly 0.96%. The specimen sequenced was PBMCs. The receptor source for this set is a man between 25 and 39 years old in good health and CMV-seronegative.

The rearrangement links TRBV27 to TRBJ2-1; 12 bases map to TRBD2. Germline loops: CDR1 MNHEY, CDR2 SMNVEV (reference sequence). V lost 4 bases, J lost 16 bases, and 11 bases stayed unmatched. The CDR3 runs to 14 residues. CDR3 sequence: CASSSWTSGARLFF. As DNA, the CDR3 is TGTGCCAGCAGTTCCTGGACTAGCGGGGCGCGACTATTCTTC.

This chain joins TRBV9 and TRBJ1-2; 8 positions agree with TRBD1. Germline loops: CDR1 SGDLS, CDR2 YYNGEE. With 4 bases clipped from V and 0 bases from J, the junction kept 5 bases outside the gene matches. There are 15 residues in the CDR3. The CDR3 DNA reads as TGTGCCAGCAGCCCGGACAGGGAAGCTAACTATGGCTACACCTTC. As protein: CASSPDREANYGYTF.

The chain carries TRBV7-6 and TRBJ2-7; 7 bases align to TRBD1. The CDR3 totals 17 residues. Looked up from germline, CDR1 is SGHVS and CDR2 is FNYEAQ. After removal of 1 base from V and 5 bases from J, the junction contained 14 bases not matched to a gene. Here the CDR3 reads CASSLGAGQVTGDEQYF. CDR3 nucleotide sequence: TGTGCCAGCAGCTTAGGGGCAGGGCAGGTCACAGGGGACGAGCAGTACTTC.

DNA for the CDR3: TGTGCCAGCAGTGAATACGCTAACTATGGCTACACCTTC. This gives the protein CASSEYANYGYTF. The chain links TRBV25-1 to TRBJ1-2; the D is unclear. Germline V gene data show CDR1 as MGHDK and CDR2 as SYGVNS. CDR3 size: 13 residues. Trimming took 0 bases from V and 0 from J, leaving 2 bases between them.

In its sample, this clone was seen a few times. V is TRBV7-9 and J is TRBJ1-5; D remains ambiguous. Trimming removed 5 bases at V and 5 bases at J, with 7 bases between. Per the germline V gene, CDR1 is SEHNR and CDR2 is FQNEAQ (reference sequence). This CDR3 comprises 12 residues. The CDR3 spells CASSPGHQPQHF. The CDR3 DNA is TGTGCCAGCAGCCCCGGTCATCAGCCCCAGCATTTT. Full variable domain (outside the CDR3, taken from reference TRBV7-9 and TRBJ1-5): DTGVSQNPRHKITKRGQNVTFRCDPISEHNRLYWYRQTLGQGPEFLTYFQNEAQLEKSRLLSDRFSAERPKGSFSTLEIQRTEQGDSAMYLCASSPGHQPQHFGDGTRLSIL.

The V gene is TRBV15, the J gene TRBJ1-4; tentative D call: TRBD1 (5 bases). Trimming cost V 5 bases and J 7 bases, with 20 bases left between them. This CDR3 has 16 amino acids. Per the germline V gene, CDR1 is LNHNV and CDR2 is YYDKDF (reference sequence). CDR3 nucleotides: TGTGCCACCAGCGGAATTTCAGGGTCGCCGAGTGAAAAACTGTTTTTT. It encodes CATSGISGSPSEKLFF.